The 9 T cell receptor beta chains given below trace back to one sample, sequenced in a study of identical twins. TCRdb reprocessed the 5' RACE reads via MiXCR and lists one record per CDR3 protein. The table has roughly 500,000 distinct CDR3 sequences, approximately 22% seen once; the top ten hold about 0.91%. These sequences were also reported in another study, on T cells expressing NK-cell markers.

Material for sequencing was CD4+ T cells sorted from blood. The origin of the receptors is a woman between 18 and 30 years old in good health.

The chain links TRBV20-1 to TRBJ2-3; 7 bases match TRBD1. Germline assignment: CDR1 DFQATT and CDR2 SNEGSKA (reference sequence). The CDR3 contains 14 residues. Losses at the gene ends were 2 bases for V and 2 bases for J; bases not matched to a gene: 4. The CDR3 DNA reads TGCAGTGCTAGAACAGGACAGGCCACAGATACGCAGTATTTT. This gives the protein CSARTGQATDTQYF.

The table lists this clonotype with a count of one. The gene calls are TRBV5-1 and TRBJ2-5; perhaps TRBD1 as D (6 bases). From germline, CDR1 is SGHRS and CDR2 YFSETQ. This CDR3 spans 15 amino acids. Trimming stripped 4 bases from V and 1 base from J, with 14 bases between. CDR3 protein: CASSPQGRTQETQYF. CDR3 DNA: TGCGCCAGCAGCCCACAGGGTAGGACCCAAGAGACCCAGTACTTC.

The chain uses TRBV2 and TRBJ2-3; perhaps D is TRBD1 or TRBD2 (7 bases each). Germline V CDR1 and CDR2: SNHLY, FYNNEI. The CDR3 spans 16 residues. V was cut by 3 bases and J by 2 bases, with 15 bases left in between. The CDR3 loop reads CASSDGRGGVTDTQYF. CDR3 in DNA: TGTGCCAGCAGTGATGGCAGGGGGGGAGTCACAGATACGCAGTATTTT.

The V call is TRBV6-2 or TRBV6-3, the J call TRBJ2-1; a weak D match, TRBD2 (5 bases). Germline V CDR1 and CDR2: MNHEY, SVGEGT. CDR3 length: 14 amino acids. V lost 0 bases, J lost 9 bases, and 12 bases lay in between. CDR3 sequence reads: CASSYSPGKVEQFF. The CDR3 DNA sequence: TGTGCCAGCAGTTACTCGCCGGGGAAGGTTGAGCAGTTCTTC.

This clonotype came up once. A much larger clone is a single base away; this may be a read error. V usage is TRBV10-3 and J usage is TRBJ1-5; D is unclear. The length of the CDR3 is 12 residues. Trimming shortened V by 2 bases and J by 5 bases, and 4 bases separated the two germline ends. Per the germline V gene, CDR1 is ENHRY and CDR2 is SYGVKD. CDR3 nucleotides: TGTGCCATCAGTGAGGGGTATCAGCCCCAGCATTTT. This encodes CAISEGYQPQHF.

The V and J genes are TRBV20-1 and TRBJ2-1, with 13 nucleotides matching TRBD2. Germline assignment: CDR1 DFQATT and CDR2 SNEGSKA (reference sequence). This CDR3 spans 14 amino acids. V was pared by 5 bases and J by 10 bases, with 8 bases of the junction left unmatched. This CDR3 reads CSAYGLAGVDEQFF. The CDR3, as DNA: TGCAGTGCTTACGGACTAGCGGGAGTAGACGAGCAGTTCTTC.

In this sample, this clonotype turned up many times. The chain combines TRBV7-2 with TRBJ2-3, with TRBD1 identical over 10 bases. This CDR3 is 15 amino acids long. J lost 4 bases, V lost 6 bases, and 7 bases had no gene match. Germline assignment: CDR1 SGHTA and CDR2 FQGNSA. The CDR3 coding sequence is TGTGCCAGCAGTCTCCGGGACAGGGGAGCAGATACGCAGTATTTT. This codes for CASSLRDRGADTQYF.

V gene TRBV7-9 combines with J gene TRBJ2-7; the match to TRBD2 covers 8 bases. Germline loops: CDR1 SEHNR, CDR2 FQNEAQ (reference sequence). The CDR3 runs to 14 residues. V lost 4 bases and J lost 5; bases outside the gene matches: 7. The CDR3 here is CASSSRTSQNEQYF. The CDR3 region has the DNA TGTGCCAGCAGCTCCCGGACTAGCCAAAACGAGCAGTACTTC.

This clonotype was detected once. V usage is TRBV6-1 and J usage is TRBJ2-7, with TRBD1 matching over 10 bases. After removal of 6 bases from V and 3 bases from J, the junction contained 2 bases not matched to a gene. The CDR3 is 13 amino acids. Germline CDR1 reads MNHNS; CDR2 reads SASEGT. Here the CDR3 DNA reads TGTGCCAGCAGGACAGGGGGCTACTACGAGCAGTACTTC. Amino acid sequence: CASRTGGYYEQYF.